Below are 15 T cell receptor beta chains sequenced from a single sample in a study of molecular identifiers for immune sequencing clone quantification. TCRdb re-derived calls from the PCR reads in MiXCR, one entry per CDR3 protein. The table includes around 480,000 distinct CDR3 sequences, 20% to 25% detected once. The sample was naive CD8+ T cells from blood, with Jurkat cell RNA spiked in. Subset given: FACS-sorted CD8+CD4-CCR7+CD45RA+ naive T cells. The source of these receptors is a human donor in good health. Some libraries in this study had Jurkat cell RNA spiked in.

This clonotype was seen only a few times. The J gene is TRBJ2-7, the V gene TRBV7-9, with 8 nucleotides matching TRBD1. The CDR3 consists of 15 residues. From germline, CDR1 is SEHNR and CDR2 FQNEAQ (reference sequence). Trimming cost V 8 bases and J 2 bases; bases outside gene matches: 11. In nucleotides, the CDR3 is TGTGCCAGCGGCATACAAGGGACAGGAACCTACGAGCAGTACTTC. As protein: CASGIQGTGTYEQYF.

The DNA of the CDR3 is TGTGCCAGCAGCTTAGGAGTCCGGTCGCGGGAGGGCCATGAGCAGTTCTTC. Translation: CASSLGVRSREGHEQFF. The V and J genes are TRBV11-3 and TRBJ2-1; 9 bases are shared with TRBD2. Germline V gives CDR1 SGHNT, CDR2 YENEEA. CDR3 length: 17 amino acids. The trim removed 1 base at V and 8 bases at J, leaving 12 bases unmatched.

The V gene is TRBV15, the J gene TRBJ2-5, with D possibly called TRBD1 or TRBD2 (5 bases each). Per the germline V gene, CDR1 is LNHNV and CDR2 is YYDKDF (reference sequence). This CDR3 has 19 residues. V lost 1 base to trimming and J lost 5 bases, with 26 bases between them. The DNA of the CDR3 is TGTGCCACCAGCAGAGTGGGGGTGGAGAAGGGGATTCGGTCGGAGACCCAGTACTTC. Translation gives CATSRVGVEKGIRSETQYF. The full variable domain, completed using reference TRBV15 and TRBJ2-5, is DAMVIQNPRYQVTQFGKPVTLSCSQTLNHNVMYWYQQKSSQAPKLLFHYYDKDFNNEADTPDNFQSRRPNTSFCFLDIRSPGLGDTAMYLCATSRVGVEKGIRSETQYFGPGTRLLVL.

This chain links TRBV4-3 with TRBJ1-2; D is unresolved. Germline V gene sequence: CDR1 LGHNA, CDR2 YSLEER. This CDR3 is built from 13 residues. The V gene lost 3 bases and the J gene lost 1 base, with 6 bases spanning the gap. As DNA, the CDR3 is TGCGCCAGCAGCCATATAAGTAACTATGGCTACACCTTC. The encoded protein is CASSHISNYGYTF.

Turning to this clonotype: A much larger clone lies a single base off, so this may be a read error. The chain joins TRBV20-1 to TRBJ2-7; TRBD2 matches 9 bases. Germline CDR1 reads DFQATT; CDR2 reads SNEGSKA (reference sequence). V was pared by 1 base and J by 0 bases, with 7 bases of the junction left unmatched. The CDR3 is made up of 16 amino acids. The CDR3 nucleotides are TGCAGTGCTAGAGCGTGGACTAGCGCCTACTCCTACGAGCAGTACTTC. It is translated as CSARAWTSAYSYEQYF.

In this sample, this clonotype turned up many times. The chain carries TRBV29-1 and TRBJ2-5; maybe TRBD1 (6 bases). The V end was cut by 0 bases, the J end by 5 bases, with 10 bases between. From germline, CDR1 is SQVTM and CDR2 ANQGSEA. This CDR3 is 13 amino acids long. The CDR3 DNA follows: TGCAGCGTTGAAGAGGGGGCACGTGAGACCCAGTACTTC. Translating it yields CSVEEGARETQYF.

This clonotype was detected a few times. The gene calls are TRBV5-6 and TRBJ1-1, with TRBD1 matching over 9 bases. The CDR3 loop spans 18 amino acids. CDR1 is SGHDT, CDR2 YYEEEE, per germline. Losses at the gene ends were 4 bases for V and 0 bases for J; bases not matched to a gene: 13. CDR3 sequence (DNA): TGTGCCAGCAGCCAAACCTGGGACAGGGTAGGGATGAACACTGAAGCTTTCTTT. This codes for CASSQTWDRVGMNTEAFF.

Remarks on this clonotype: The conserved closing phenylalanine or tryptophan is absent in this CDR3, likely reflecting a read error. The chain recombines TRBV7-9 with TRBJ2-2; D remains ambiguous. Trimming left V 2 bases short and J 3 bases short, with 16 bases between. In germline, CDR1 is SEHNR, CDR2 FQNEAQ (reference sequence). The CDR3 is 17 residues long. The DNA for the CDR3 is TGTGCCAGCAGCTTACCCCAAGGGCAGGTCTACACCGGGGAGCTGTTTCTT. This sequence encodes CASSLPQGQVYTGELFL.

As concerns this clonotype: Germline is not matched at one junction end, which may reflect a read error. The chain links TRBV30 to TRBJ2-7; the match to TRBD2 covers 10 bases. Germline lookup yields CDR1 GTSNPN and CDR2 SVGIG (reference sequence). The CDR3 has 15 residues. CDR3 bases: TGTGCCCGGAGTCACCCAACTAGCGGGGACTACGAGCAGTACTTC. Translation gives CARSHPTSGDYEQYF.

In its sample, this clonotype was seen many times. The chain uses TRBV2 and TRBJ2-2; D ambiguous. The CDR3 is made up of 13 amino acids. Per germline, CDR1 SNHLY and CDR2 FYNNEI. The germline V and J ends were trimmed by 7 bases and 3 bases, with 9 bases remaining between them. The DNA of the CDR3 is TGTGCCAGCATCACCCTTCACACCGGGGAGCTGTTTTTT. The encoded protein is CASITLHTGELFF.

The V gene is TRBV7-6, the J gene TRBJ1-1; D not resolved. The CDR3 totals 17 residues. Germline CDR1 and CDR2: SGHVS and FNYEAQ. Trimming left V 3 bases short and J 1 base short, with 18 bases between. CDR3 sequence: CASSLRIGFMQNTEAFF. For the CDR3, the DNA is TGTGCCAGCAGCTTGCGGATAGGGTTTATGCAGAACACTGAAGCTTTCTTT.

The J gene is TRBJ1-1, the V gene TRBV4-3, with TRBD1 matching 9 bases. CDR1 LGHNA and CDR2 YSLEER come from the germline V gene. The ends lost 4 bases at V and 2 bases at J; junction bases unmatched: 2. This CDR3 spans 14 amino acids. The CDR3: CASSRTGGNTEAFF. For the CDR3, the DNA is TGCGCCAGCAGCCGCACAGGGGGCAACACTGAAGCTTTCTTT.

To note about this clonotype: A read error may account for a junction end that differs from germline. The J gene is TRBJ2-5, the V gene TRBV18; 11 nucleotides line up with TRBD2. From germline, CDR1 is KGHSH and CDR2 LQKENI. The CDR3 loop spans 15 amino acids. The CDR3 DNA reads TGTGCCAGCTCGCCGACTAGCGGGACCCAAGAGACCCGGTACTTC. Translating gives CASSPTSGTQETRYF.

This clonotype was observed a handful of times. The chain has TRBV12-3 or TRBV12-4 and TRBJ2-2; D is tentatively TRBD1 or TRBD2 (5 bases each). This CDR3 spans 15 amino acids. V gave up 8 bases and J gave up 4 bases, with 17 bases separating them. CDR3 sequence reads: CASGTRSSSTGELFF. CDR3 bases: TGTGCCAGCGGGACCAGGAGTTCGAGCACCGGGGAGCTGTTTTTT.

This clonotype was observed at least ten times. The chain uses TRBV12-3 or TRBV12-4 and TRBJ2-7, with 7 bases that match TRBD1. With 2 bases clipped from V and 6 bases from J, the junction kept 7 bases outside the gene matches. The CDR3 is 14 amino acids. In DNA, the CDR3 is TGTGCCAGCAGTTTAAGCCCGGGACAGAGCGAGCAGTACTTC. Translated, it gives CASSLSPGQSEQYF.